These T cell receptor beta chains were read from a single sample in a study of cytomegalovirus exposure and HLA in healthy donors. The method was immunoSEQ multiplex PCR; TCRdb's version includes in-frame clones alone and lacks a portion of them. The sample includes some 150,000 clones, 70% to 90% of them seen just once. Sequences were obtained from PBMCs. These receptors originate from a woman aged 18-30 years in good health and CMV-seronegative. CDR3s include the opening cysteine and the closing phenylalanine or tryptophan. Fields, in order: clone size, J gene, D gene, V gene, CDR3 DNA, CDR3 protein. The D gene is left open where the match is weak. Some rows mark clone size as missing; the rest say once, few, many or name a class of expanded clone.

once | TRBJ2-7 | TRBD2 | TRBV18 | TGTGCCAGCTCACCGTCCCGGGGCAGGGACTATCCCTACGAGCAGTACTTC | CASSPSRGRDYPYEQYF
. | TRBJ1-4 | TRBD1 | TRBV6-5 | TGTGCCAGCAGTGAAGGGACAGGAAATGAAAAACTGTTTTTT | CASSEGTGNEKLFF
once | TRBJ2-5 | TRBD1 | TRBV5-1 | TGCGCCAGCTACCGTACAGGGGGCAGGGAGACCCAGTACTTC | CASYRTGGRETQYF
few | TRBJ2-3 | . | TRBV7-3 | TGTGCCAGCAGCTTATTTGGGTCTAGGGGAGATACGCAGTATTTT | CASSLFGSRGDTQYF
. | TRBJ2-1 | . | TRBV19 | TGTGCCAGTAGTATAGCCGCCGGGAACTACAATGAGCAGTTCTTC | CASSIAAGNYNEQFF
. | TRBJ2-3 | TRBD2 | TRBV6-4 | TGTGCCAGCAGTGCCGGGGCGGGAGAACGAGATACGCAGTATTTT | CASSAGAGERDTQYF
once | TRBJ1-2 | . | TRBV6-1 | TGTGCCAGCAGTGGCCCGACAGGTGATGAATACTATGGCTACACCTTC | CASSGPTGDEYYGYTF
. | TRBJ2-5 | TRBD2 | TRBV27 | TGTGCCAGCAGTTTTCGCGCCCGGACTAGCGGGGTAGAGACCCAGTACTTC | CASSFRARTSGVETQYF
. | TRBJ2-7 | . | TRBV7-2 | TGTGCCAGCAGCTTAGTGGGGGGCTACGAGCAGTACTTC | CASSLVGGYEQYF
. | TRBJ2-7 | . | TRBV4-1 | TGCGCCAGCAGCCAAGATTCAGAGGGATCCAACGAGCAGTACTTC | CASSQDSEGSNEQYF
. | TRBJ1-5 | . | TRBV27 | TGTGCCAGCAGTTTAAAGGGGCCAGCACTTAGGGGGCAGCCCCAGCATTTT | CASSLKGPALRGQPQHF
. | TRBJ2-7 | TRBD2 | TRBV4-2 | TGTGCCAGCAGCCAAGATCGGACTAGCTTTCCCTACGAGCAGTACTTC | CASSQDRTSFPYEQYF
. | TRBJ2-1 | TRBD2 | TRBV19 | TGTGCCAGTAGTGGGCGACTAGCGGGGGCCTACAATGAGCAGTTCTTC | CASSGRLAGAYNEQFF
. | TRBJ1-2 | . | TRBV21-1 | . | CASSTYPSWGTGSDGYTF
. | TRBJ1-2 | . | TRBV6-5 | TGTGCCAGCGTCTTTAGGGGTGGCTACACCTTC | CASVFRGGYTF
. | TRBJ1-3 | . | TRBV30 | TGTGCCTGGAGGCGGCAGGGTGCGGGAAACACCATATATTTT | CAWRRQGAGNTIYF
. | TRBJ2-3 | TRBD2 | TRBV27 | TGTGCCAGCAGTTTTACCCCGGGACTAGCGAGACGCACAGATACGCAGTATTTT | CASSFTPGLARRTDTQYF
. | TRBJ2-5 | TRBD1 | TRBV18 | TGTGCCAGCTCAGGTGGACAGGGCCAAGAGACCCAGTACTTC | CASSGGQGQETQYF
. | TRBJ2-2 | TRBD2 | TRBV2 | TGTGCCACCTCCCCCACTGGACTAGTTGCCGGGGAGCTGTTTTTT | CATSPTGLVAGELFF
. | TRBJ2-7 | . | TRBV19 | TGTGCCAGCCAGCTAGGGGGTGAGCAGTACTTC | CASQLGGEQYF
. | TRBJ1-1 | . | TRBV5-1 | TGCGCCAGCAGTGGACAGTCAAACACTGAAGCTTTCTTT | CASSGQSNTEAFF
. | TRBJ1-2 | . | TRBV6-6 | TGTGCCAGCAGTTACGTGAAGGGGAGGGATATGAGCTACACCTTC | CASSYVKGRDMSYTF
. | TRBJ2-1 | TRBD1 | TRBV27 | TGTGCCAGCAGTCCGGGGACAGGGGAATGGTACAATGAGCAGTTCTTC | CASSPGTGEWYNEQFF
. | TRBJ1-2 | TRBD1 | TRBV5-4 | TGTGCCAGCCTCTCGAGGACAGGGGGCAACTATGGCTACACCTTC | CASLSRTGGNYGYTF
. | TRBJ2-1 | TRBD2 | TRBV6-4 | TGTGCCAGCAGCCAGGGACTAGACTACAATGAGCAGTTCTTC | CASSQGLDYNEQFF
. | TRBJ2-3 | TRBD2 | TRBV7-9 | TGTGCCAGCAGCCATGGTCTAGCGGAAATCACAGATACGCAGTATTTT | CASSHGLAEITDTQYF
. | TRBJ2-2 | . | TRBV19 | TGTGCCAGTAGTATAAAACAGGGCCCCGGGGAGCTGTTTTTT | CASSIKQGPGELFF
. | TRBJ2-5 | TRBD2 | TRBV28 | TGTGCCAGCCGTAGCGGGCCCCAAGAGACCCAGTACTTC | CASRSGPQETQYF